This TCR beta chain originates from a study of control samples from healthy donors and cancer patients. The length of the CDR3 is 15 residues. The germline CDR1 and CDR2 sequences are SGHDT and YYEEEE. V lost 0 bases, J lost 4 bases, and 10 bases lay in between. Clones were sequenced by immunoSEQ multiplex PCR, and TCRdb holds only the in-frame ones, with some missing. The data contain fewer than 110,000 clones, roughly 91% of them singletons. The sequencing sample was made of blood. This sequence was found in a man between 25 and 39 years old in good health. The chain carries TRBV5-6 and TRBJ1-4; unclear D gene. CDR3 protein: CASSLDMDFNEKLFF. The CDR3, as DNA: TGTGCCAGCAGCTTGGATATGGATTTTAATGAAAAACTGTTTTTT.